Listed below are T cell receptor beta chains from one sample, sequenced in a study of blood T cell repertoires in COVID-19. Clones were read by immunoSEQ multiplex PCR, and TCRdb kept only the in-frame ones, dropping some. The top ten clones hold more than 20% of a sample with over 150,000 clones, approximately 87% of them seen once. The specimen sequenced was peripheral blood. The receptors shown here come from an older man with active or convalescent COVID-19. The CDR3 runs from the conserved cysteine through the conserved F or W. The order of the fields is J gene, D gene, V gene, CDR3 protein, CDR3 DNA. The D gene is left open where the match is weak.

>TRBJ1-1|NA|TRBV7-9
CASSPTGITEAFF
TGTGCCAGCAGCCCCACAGGGATCACTGAAGCTTTCTTT
>TRBJ2-1|TRBD2|TRBV7-2
CASSPTGLAGPNEQFF
TGTGCCAGCAGCCCTACGGGACTAGCGGGACCGAATGAGCAGTTCTTC
>TRBJ2-5|TRBD1|TRBV5-5
CASSSTRQGETQYF
TGTGCCAGCAGCTCTACCCGACAGGGAGAGACCCAGTACTTC
>TRBJ1-5|NA|TRBV28
CASSPPGDSNQPQHF
TGTGCCAGCAGTCCCCCGGGGGATAGCAATCAGCCCCAGCATTTT
>TRBJ1-2|NA|TRBV2
CASHGLAGGYTF
TGTGCCAGCCATGGACTCGCCGGGGGCTACACCTTC
>TRBJ1-1|NA|TRBV11-2
CASSLNSGDGTEAFF
TGTGCCAGCAGCTTAAATTCAGGGGACGGCACTGAAGCTTTCTTT
>TRBJ1-1|NA|TRBV9
CASSVATVGRANTEAFF
TGTGCCAGCAGCGTAGCTACGGTGGGCAGGGCGAACACTGAAGCTTTCTTT
>TRBJ1-5|NA|TRBV2
CASRGDTSNQPQHF
TGTGCCAGCAGGGGGGACACCAGCAATCAGCCCCAGCATTTT
>TRBJ1-1|NA|TRBV28
CASSTFAWGRTEAFF
TGTGCCAGCAGCACTTTTGCGTGGGGGCGGACTGAAGCTTTCTTT
>TRBJ2-3|TRBD1|TRBV11-2
CASSYGQEGDTQYF
TGTGCCAGCAGCTACGGACAGGAAGGAGATACGCAGTATTTT
>TRBJ1-1|NA|TRBV7-8
CASSLVHSNTEAFF
TGTGCCAGCAGCTTAGTCCACTCGAACACTGAAGCTTTCTTT
>TRBJ2-1|NA|TRBV28
CASSPTTGFSYNEQFF
TGTGCCAGCAGCCCTACTACAGGGTTCTCCTACAATGAGCAGTTCTTC
>TRBJ1-2|NA|TRBV28
CASSSRAYGYTF
TGTGCCAGCAGCTCCAGGGCCTATGGCTACACCTTC
>TRBJ2-1|TRBD2|TRBV7-2
CASSFETSGGPSSYNEQFF
TGTGCCAGCAGCTTTGAGACTAGCGGGGGCCCGAGCTCCTACAATGAGCAGTTCTTC
>TRBJ1-3|NA|TRBV5-5
CASSSPEELYGNTIYF
TGTGCCAGCAGCTCCCCTGAGGAACTTTATGGAAACACCATATATTTT
>TRBJ2-2|TRBD1|TRBV5-1
CASSPLGTGGTGELFF
TGCGCCAGCAGCCCATTGGGGACAGGAGGGACCGGGGAGCTGTTTTTT
>TRBJ2-1|NA|TRBV9
CASSDSSYNEQFF
TGTGCCAGCAGCGACAGCTCCTACAATGAGCAGTTCTTC
>TRBJ1-5|NA|TRBV6-1
CASSERRDLSNQPQHF
TGTGCCAGCAGTGAACGGAGGGACCTTAGCAATCAGCCCCAGCATTTT
>TRBJ2-1|TRBD2|TRBV10-1
CASSDGTSGPYNEQFF
TGCGCCAGCAGTGATGGGACTAGCGGCCCCTACAATGAGCAGTTCTTC
>TRBJ2-1|TRBD1|TRBV24-1
CATSDLGGSDRGNNEQFF
TGTGCCACCAGTGATTTAGGGGGATCGGACAGGGGGAACAATGAGCAGTTCTTC
>TRBJ1-2|TRBD1|TRBV7-2
CASSWGTGGVYGYTF
TGTGCCAGCAGCTGGGGAACAGGGGGCGTTTATGGCTACACCTTC
>TRBJ2-7|NA|TRBV3-1/TRBV3-2
CASSQDTDEQYF
TGTGCCAGCAGCCAAGATACTGACGAGCAGTACTTC
>TRBJ1-2|TRBD1|TRBV19
CASRRTGTGGYTF
TGTGCCAGTAGACGGACAGGGACAGGAGGCTACACCTTC
>TRBJ1-2|NA|TRBV6-5
CASGPGVNYGYTF
TGTGCCAGCGGCCCAGGGGTAAACTATGGCTACACCTTC